The TCR beta chain described here comes from a study of CD8+ T cells in alopecia areata. Across the whole study: Twice a day, 5 to 10 mg of oral tofacitinib was administered to treated patients. The authors scored treated patients' severity by affected scalp percentage.

Noted treatment: oral pan-JAK inhibitor, 5-10 mg twice daily. After isolation, RNA underwent reverse transcription to generate cDNA as the sequencing template. The table came from immunoSEQ multiplex PCR; TCRdb's copy has only in-frame clones and leaves some out. Of about 300,000 clones in the sample, about 62% are singletons; the top ten hold more than 1.5%. V gave up 6 bases and J gave up 9 bases; unmatched junction bases: 11. In germline, CDR1 is MNHEY, CDR2 SVGAGI. This CDR3 comprises 15 residues. This specimen was CD4+ T cells sorted from blood, taken at week 24, from a patient treated with tofacitinib. The clonotype was recovered from a human donor with alopecia areata. The chain has TRBV6-5 and TRBJ1-6; 7 nucleotides line up with TRBD1. For the CDR3, the DNA is TGTGCCAGCAGGGAAACAGGGGCCGGGGGTTCACCCCTCCACTTT. This codes for CASRETGAGGSPLHF.